Below, 4 T cell receptor beta chains from the same sample are listed, as sequenced in a study of regulatory T cells in long-lasting Graves disease. Noted time point: persistent/refractory GD, antithyroid drugs over 5 years with positive TRAb. There was RNA extracted from PBMCs, and the TCR library was made from it. Assembly of TCR beta libraries relied on iRepertoire HTBI primers together with Arm-PCR of CDR3 regions. A single record per CDR3 protein comes from TCRdb applying MiXCR to the multiplex PCR reads. The sample shows 400,000 to 600,000 distinct CDR3 sequences, approximately 21% of them seen only once. The specimen comprised peripheral blood mononuclear cells (PBMCs), sampled when the disease was refractory, from a patient treated with antithyroid drugs. The receptor source for this set is a female donor with Graves disease.

The chain couples TRBV4-3 to TRBJ1-2, with 7 bases fitting TRBD1. Germline V gene data show CDR1 as LGHNA and CDR2 as YSLEER. With V trimmed by 6 bases and J by 4 bases, 5 bases remained unmatched. The CDR3 contains 13 residues. Here the CDR3 reads CASSTGDSYGYTF. The DNA for the CDR3 is TGCGCCAGCAGTACGGGGGACAGCTATGGCTACACCTTC.

This clonotype was counted at least ten times. The rearrangement joins TRBV28 to TRBJ1-6; possibly TRBD1 for D (5 bases). Per the germline V gene, CDR1 is MDHEN and CDR2 is SYDVKM. This CDR3 contains 13 residues. The V end was cut by 5 bases, the J end by 9 bases, with 11 bases between. CDR3 sequence reads: CASSGGYGSPLHF. The CDR3 DNA is TGTGCCAGCAGTGGGGGGTACGGTTCACCCCTCCACTTT.

The CDR3 here is CASSPDNLALLTAFF. The CDR3 DNA reads TGTGCCAGTAGTCCTGACAACCTGGCCCTCCTCACAGCTTTCTTT. The chain couples TRBV19 to TRBJ1-1; D uncertain. Per the germline V gene, CDR1 is LNHDA and CDR2 is SQIVND (reference sequence). Between the trimmed V and J ends, which lost 5 bases and 10 bases, there was a span of 23 bases. CDR3 length: 15 residues.

J is TRBJ2-7 and V is TRBV29-1, with 10 positions matching TRBD2. The germline gives CDR1 SQVTM, CDR2 ANQGSEA. The CDR3 has 13 amino acids. The ends lost 4 bases at V and 7 bases at J; junction bases unmatched: 7. The CDR3 here is CSVVGSGRAEQYF. Written as DNA, the CDR3 is TGCAGCGTTGTGGGAAGCGGGAGGGCGGAGCAGTACTTC.